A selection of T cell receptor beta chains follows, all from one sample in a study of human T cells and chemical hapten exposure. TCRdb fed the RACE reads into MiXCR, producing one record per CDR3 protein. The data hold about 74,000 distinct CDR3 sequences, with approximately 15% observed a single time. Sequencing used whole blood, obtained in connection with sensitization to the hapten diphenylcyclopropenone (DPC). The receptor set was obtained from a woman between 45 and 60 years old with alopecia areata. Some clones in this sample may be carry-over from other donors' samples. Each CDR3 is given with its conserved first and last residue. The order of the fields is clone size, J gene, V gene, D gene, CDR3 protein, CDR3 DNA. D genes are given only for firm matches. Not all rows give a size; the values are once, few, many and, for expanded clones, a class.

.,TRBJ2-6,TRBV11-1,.,CASSSTPPGSGANVLTF,TGTGCCAGCAGCTCTACCCCACCGGGCTCTGGGGCCAACGTCCTGACTTTC
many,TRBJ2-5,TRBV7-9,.,CASSHPGLRQETQYF,TGTGCCAGCAGCCACCCGGGACTCAGACAAGAGACCCAGTACTTC
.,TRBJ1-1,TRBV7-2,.,CASSEGGGTEAFF,TGTGCCAGCAGCGAAGGGGGAGGAACTGAAGCTTTCTTT
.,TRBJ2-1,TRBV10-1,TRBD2,CASSESGGGTYNEQFF,TGCGCCAGCAGTGAGTCTGGCGGGGGGACCTACAATGAGCAGTTCTTC
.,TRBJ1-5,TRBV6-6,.,CASSATLEGLNQPQHF,TGTGCCAGCAGCGCAACCCTGGAAGGTTTGAATCAGCCCCAGCATTTT
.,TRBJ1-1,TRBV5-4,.,CASSLEGRGEAFF,TGTGCCAGCAGCTTGGAGGGCAGGGGAGAAGCTTTCTTT
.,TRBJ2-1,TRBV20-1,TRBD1,CSANLRDRGSNEQFF,TGCAGTGCTAACCTACGGGACAGGGGGTCCAATGAGCAGTTCTTC
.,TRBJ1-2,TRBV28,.,CASSLPQTVGYTF,TGTGCCAGCAGTTTACCCCAGACCGTAGGCTACACCTTC
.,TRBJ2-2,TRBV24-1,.,CATSDEVTGELFF,TGTGCCACCAGCGACGAGGTCACCGGGGAGCTGTTTTTT
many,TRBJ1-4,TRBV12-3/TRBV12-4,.,CASSFTNEKLFF,TGTGCCAGCAGTTTCACTAATGAAAAACTGTTTTTT
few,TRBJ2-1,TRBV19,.,CASSTPGPIEQFF,TGTGCCAGTAGTACACCGGGACCCATTGAGCAGTTCTTC
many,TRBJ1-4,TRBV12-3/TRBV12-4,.,CASTLGGLANEKLFF,TGTGCCAGCACCCTCGGCGGGTTGGCTAATGAAAAACTGTTTTTT
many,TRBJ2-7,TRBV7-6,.,CASSPLPRGENEQYF,TGTGCCAGCAGCCCCCTTCCGAGAGGGGAAAACGAGCAGTACTTC
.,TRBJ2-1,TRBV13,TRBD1,CASSPRTGGHEQFF,TGTGCCAGCAGCCCCCGGACAGGGGGGCATGAGCAGTTCTTC
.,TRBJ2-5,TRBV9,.,CASSAETGFAETQYF,TGTGCCAGCAGCGCAGAAACAGGGTTCGCCGAGACCCAGTACTTC
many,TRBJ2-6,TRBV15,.,CATSRDMLQSGANVLTF,TGTGCCACCAGCAGAGACATGCTCCAATCTGGGGCCAACGTCCTGACTTTC
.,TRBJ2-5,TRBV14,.,CASSPWRGRETQYF,TGTGCCAGCAGCCCCTGGAGGGGCAGGGAGACCCAGTACTTC
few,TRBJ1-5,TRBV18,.,CASSPRQLGEGNQPQHF,TGTGCCAGCTCACCACGGCAGTTGGGGGAGGGCAATCAGCCCCAGCATTTT
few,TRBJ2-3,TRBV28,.,CASSLLAHQDTQYF,TGTGCCAGCAGTTTGTTAGCGCACCAAGATACGCAGTATTTT
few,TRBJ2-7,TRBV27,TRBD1,CASSITRGYYEQYF,TGTGCCAGCAGTATCACCAGGGGGTACTACGAGCAGTACTTC